The 3 T cell receptor beta chains given below trace back to one sample, sequenced in a study of blood T cell repertoires in COVID-19. Using immunoSEQ multiplex PCR, the repertoire was profiled, and TCRdb retains in-frame clones only, with some absent. The table has some 150,000 clones, roughly 87% seen once. The sequencing input was PBMCs or T cells enriched from blood (not recorded which). The receptor set was obtained from a human donor with acute COVID-19. The donor label of this sample is uncertain.

The V and J genes are TRBV18 and TRBJ2-3, with 8 bases matching TRBD2. Germline V gene lookup returns CDR1 KGHSH and CDR2 LQKENI. This CDR3 contains 15 residues. J lost 4 bases, V lost 2 bases, and 5 bases had no gene match. CDR3 in DNA: TGTGCCAGCTCACCATCGGGGGGGCCCGCAGATACGCAGTATTTT. This translates into CASSPSGGPADTQYF.

This rearrangement joins TRBV6-5 to TRBJ1-2; D gene unclear. Trimming took off 2 bases at V and 3 bases at J, with 7 bases between the two ends. The CDR3 sequence is 13 residues long. Germline V gene lookup returns CDR1 MNHEY and CDR2 SVGAGI. The CDR3 reads CASSYAADYGYTF. For the CDR3, the DNA is TGTGCCAGCAGTTACGCGGCGGACTATGGCTACACCTTC.

The gene calls are TRBV2 and TRBJ1-1; D possibly corresponds to TRBD1 (5 bases). The length of the CDR3 is 14 residues. Per germline, CDR1 SNHLY and CDR2 FYNNEI. Trimming cost V 8 bases and J 5 bases, with 18 bases left between them. DNA for the CDR3: TGTGCCAGCTCGGGGGAAGGGAGTGATACTGAAGCTTTCTTT. It yields the protein CASSGEGSDTEAFF.